This passage covers 8 T cell receptor beta chains from one sample sequenced in a study of T cell repertoires in aging, cancer and after chemotherapy. The template was genomic DNA from peripheral blood, not RNA. A mixed TRB-A/B primer pool amplified rearranged TRB by multiplex touch-down PCR. TCRdb analysed the multiplex PCR reads with MiXCR anew, one entry per CDR3 protein. The data hold fewer than 2,000 distinct CDR3 sequences, with over 55% observed a single time. The specimen was blood. These receptor sequences come from a human donor with a blood cancer.

The CDR3 region is CASSYDKNTGELFF. The CDR3 bases are TGTGCCAGCAGTTACGACAAAAACACCGGGGAGCTGTTTTTT. The chain carries TRBV6-6 and TRBJ2-2; no clear D gene. V lost 2 bases and J lost 2, with 6 bases in between. This CDR3 has 14 amino acids. Germline CDR1 MNHNY, CDR2 SVGAGI (reference sequence).

A few counts support this clonotype. The chain carries TRBV7-2 and TRBJ2-2; 11 positions match TRBD2. The CDR3 is 16 amino acids. J was trimmed by 6 bases and V by 5 bases; bases with no gene match: 8. CDR1 and CDR2 (germline): SGHTA, FQGNSA. CDR3 bases: TGTGCCAGCAGCCGTGGACTAGCGGGTCCTGCCGGGGAGCTGTTTTTT. Its protein is CASSRGLAGPAGELFF.

This chain uses TRBV6-2 or TRBV6-3 with TRBJ1-1; D ambiguous. The CDR3 consists of 11 residues. Trimming stripped 5 bases from V and 9 bases from J, with 10 bases between. Germline V gene sequence: CDR1 MNHEY, CDR2 SVGEGT. CDR3 sequence (DNA): TGTGCCAGCAGTACAGAGCGCCAAGCTTTCTTT. Translation: CASSTERQAFF.

The chain carries TRBV27 and TRBJ2-3, with D uncertain. The CDR3 sequence is 12 residues long. CDR1 and CDR2 (germline): MNHEY, SMNVEV (reference sequence). V lost 3 bases and J lost 4, with 5 bases in between. Here the CDR3 reads CASSFGADTQYF. The CDR3 coding sequence is TGTGCCAGCAGTTTTGGGGCAGATACGCAGTATTTT.

This sequence joins TRBV29-1 and TRBJ2-7, with 7 bases matching TRBD1. J was trimmed by 3 bases and V by 4 bases; bases with no gene match: 3. This CDR3 comprises 12 residues. The germline gives CDR1 SQVTM, CDR2 ANQGSEA. The CDR3 region has the DNA TGCAGCGTTGTCCGGGACAGCTACGAGCAGTACTTC. Translation: CSVVRDSYEQYF.

This clonotype was detected only a few times. The chain uses TRBV29-1 and TRBJ2-7; tentatively, D is TRBD2 (6 bases). The CDR3 has 14 residues. The V end was cut by 4 bases, the J end by 0 bases, with 13 bases between. Germline CDR1 SQVTM, CDR2 ANQGSEA. This chain's CDR3 is CSVGRGLSSYEQYF. CDR3 nucleotides: TGCAGCGTTGGTCGGGGGTTAAGCTCCTACGAGCAGTACTTC.

There are a few counts of this clonotype. The chain has TRBV6-1 and TRBJ2-3; D not certain. Germline V gene data show CDR1 as MNHNS and CDR2 as SASEGT. V was shortened by 7 bases and J by 4 bases, with 12 bases between the two germline ends. This CDR3 is 13 amino acids long. The CDR3 here is CASTGLPPDTQYF. The CDR3 DNA reads TGTGCCAGCACGGGTCTCCCCCCAGATACGCAGTATTTT.

The table lists this clonotype with a few counts. CDR3 DNA sequence: TGTGCCAGCAGCCGCCCTGGGGCCAACGTCCTGACTTTC. Protein product: CASSRPGANVLTF. This rearrangement joins TRBV11-1 to TRBJ2-6; no clear D gene. The V end lost 5 bases, the J end lost 2 bases, and 4 bases lay between the germline ends. The V gene's germline CDR1 is SGHAT and CDR2 FQDESV (reference sequence). This CDR3 comprises 13 residues.